These 24 T cell receptor beta chains were sequenced from one sample in a study of cytomegalovirus exposure and HLA in healthy donors. 13 Jbeta primers and 60 Vbeta primers were used for the PCR. The protocol was immunoSEQ multiplex PCR, while the TCRdb copy is restricted to in-frame clones and leaves out a portion. The profile shows around 120,000 clones, 70% to 85% of them singletons. The sample comprised PBMCs. These receptors were collected from a young man in good health and CMV-seronegative.

This clone was seen only once. The chain has TRBV5-4 and TRBJ1-3; D uncertain. Germline V gene lookup returns CDR1 SGHNT and CDR2 YYREEE (reference sequence). The CDR3 loop spans 14 amino acids. V lost 0 bases to trimming and J lost 0 bases, with 4 bases between them. This CDR3 is CASSLDFSGNTIYF. CDR3 bases: TGTGCCAGCAGCTTGGACTTCTCTGGAAACACCATATATTTT. Full variable domain (remainder filled in from reference TRBV5-4 and TRBJ1-3): ETGVTQSPTHLIKTRGQQVTLRCSSQSGHNTVSWYQQALGQGPQFIFQYYREEENGRGNFPPRFSGLQFPNYSSELNVNALELDDSALYLCASSLDFSGNTIYFGEGSWLTVV.

The gene calls are TRBV18 and TRBJ1-4; 8 nucleotides align to TRBD1. V lost 3 bases, J lost 7 bases, and 7 bases stayed unmatched. The germline V gene has CDR1 KGHSH and CDR2 LQKENI. The CDR3 has 15 residues. This CDR3 reads CASSPQGASVEKLFF. The CDR3 bases are TGTGCCAGCTCACCCCAGGGGGCCTCGGTTGAAAAACTGTTTTTT.

The chain combines TRBV5-1 with TRBJ1-1; D call uncertain. V was trimmed by 0 bases and J by 1 base, leaving 4 bases between them. CDR3 size: 13 residues. Germline CDR1 and CDR2: SGHRS and YFSETQ. The CDR3 DNA follows: TGCGCCAGCAGCTTGGAGCGGAACACTGAAGCTTTCTTT. It specifies CASSLERNTEAFF.

CDR3: CASSSPDRGAFF. CDR3 bases: TGTGCCAGCAGCTCCCCGGACAGGGGAGCTTTCTTT. The V and J genes are TRBV7-2 and TRBJ1-1, with 9 bases fitting TRBD1. With V trimmed by 4 bases and J by 10 bases, 4 bases remained unmatched. From germline, CDR1 is SGHTA and CDR2 FQGNSA. CDR3 length: 12 residues.

The chain joins TRBV6-1 to TRBJ1-1; D is possibly TRBD1 (5 bases). Germline V gene data show CDR1 as MNHNS and CDR2 as SASEGT. The CDR3 is made up of 15 amino acids. V was shortened by 6 bases and J by 7 bases, with 21 bases between the two germline ends. In DNA, the CDR3 is TGTGCCAGCAGACCACTAATCGGGCAGGGCTATGAAGCTTTCTTT. Amino acids: CASRPLIGQGYEAFF.

The CDR3 nucleotides are TGTGCCAGCAGCCCTCCGTCGGGACTAGCGGGGGGGCCGGGAGAGCAGTACTTC. Its translation: CASSPPSGLAGGPGEQYF. The V gene is TRBV11-1, the J gene TRBJ2-7; TRBD2 matches 16 bases. The CDR3 runs 18 residues. V shed 5 bases, J shed 7 bases, and the junction held 14 bases outside the gene matches. The germline V gene has CDR1 SGHAT and CDR2 FQDESV (reference sequence).

The J gene is TRBJ2-2, the V gene TRBV6-1; D is possibly TRBD2 (6 bases). V was pared by 2 bases and J by 2 bases, with 18 bases between. The germline CDR1 and CDR2 sequences are MNHNS and SASEGT. CDR3 length equals 18 residues. In DNA form, the CDR3 reads TGTGCCAGCAGTGAAACGTTCCCCCGGAGGGCAAACACCGGGGAGCTGTTTTTT. This gives the protein CASSETFPRRANTGELFF.

CDR3 DNA: TGCGCCAGCAGCCAGGCCGGGACAGGCCTTATCCCCCAGCATTTT. Protein: CASSQAGTGLIPQHF. The chain has TRBV4-1 and TRBJ1-5, with 8 bases matching TRBD1. J gave up 10 bases and V 3 bases, and 11 bases lay outside the gene matches. CDR3 length equals 15 residues. The V gene's germline CDR1 is MGHRA and CDR2 YSYEKL.

The J gene is TRBJ2-7, the V gene TRBV7-2, with D possibly TRBD1 on 5 matching bases. From germline, CDR1 is SGHTA and CDR2 FQGNSA. Trimming removed 5 bases from V and 7 bases from J, with 18 bases in between. The CDR3 consists of 14 residues. CDR3 nucleotides: TGTGCCAGCAGCCTTACGGCAGGGCTCGGTGAGCAGTACTTC. It specifies CASSLTAGLGEQYF.

This clone was detected a few times. V is TRBV15 and J is TRBJ1-1; D might be TRBD1 (6 bases). This CDR3 has 14 residues. V lost 5 bases, J lost 1 base, and 11 bases lay in between. Germline lookup yields CDR1 LNHNV and CDR2 YYDKDF (reference sequence). The CDR3: CATSQAGENTEAFF. CDR3 nucleotide sequence: TGTGCCACCAGCCAGGCAGGGGAGAACACTGAAGCTTTCTTT.

Here the CDR3 reads CASSEGPGTVGQFF. CDR3 in DNA: TGTGCCAGCAGTGAAGGACCCGGGACAGTTGGGCAGTTCTTC. The chain uses TRBV6-1 and TRBJ2-1; TRBD1 agrees at 7 bases. CDR3 length: 14 residues. Germline trimming cut 1 base from V and 12 bases from J; bases unmatched to any gene: 9. Germline lookup yields CDR1 MNHNS and CDR2 SASEGT.

This clone was found a few times. The chain recombines TRBV7-9 with TRBJ1-2, with D unclear. Germline V lookup: CDR1 SEHNR, CDR2 FQNEAQ (reference sequence). V lost 3 bases and J 2 bases, leaving 13 bases between the germline ends. The CDR3 totals 15 residues. The CDR3 here is CASSFPLGGNYGYTF. CDR3 nucleotides: TGTGCCAGCAGCTTCCCTCTAGGAGGGAACTATGGCTACACCTTC.

This clone was detected a few times. As DNA, the CDR3 is TGTGCCAGCAAGGGTCAGGGGACGGGAAATCAGCCCCAGCATTTT. It translates to CASKGQGTGNQPQHF. The chain has TRBV2 and TRBJ1-5; a weak D match, TRBD1 (6 bases). The CDR3 runs 15 residues. Germline loops: CDR1 SNHLY, CDR2 FYNNEI. Trimming took 7 bases from V and 4 from J, leaving 17 bases between them. Full variable domain (remainder filled in from reference TRBV2 and TRBJ1-5): EPEVTQTPSHQVTQMGQEVILRCVPISNHLYFYWYRQILGQKVEFLVSFYNNEISEKSEIFDDQFSVERPDGSNFTLKIRSTKLEDSAMYFCASKGQGTGNQPQHFGDGTRLSIL.

This chain uses TRBV7-2 with TRBJ1-3, with a weak D call TRBD1 (5 bases). Germline V gives CDR1 SGHTA, CDR2 FQGNSA. The CDR3 sequence is 14 residues long. Between the trimmed V and J ends, which lost 2 bases and 2 bases, there was a span of 7 bases. In DNA form, the CDR3 reads TGTGCCAGCAGCTTATGGGGCACTGGAAACACCATATATTTT. Its protein is CASSLWGTGNTIYF.

V is TRBV4-3 and J is TRBJ1-2, with a tentative D call TRBD1 (5 bases). From germline, CDR1 is LGHNA and CDR2 YSLEER. V dropped 5 bases and J dropped 4 bases, with 17 bases sitting between them. The CDR3 runs 15 residues. The chain's CDR3 is CASSAIKGSSYGYTF. The CDR3 DNA reads TGCGCCAGCAGCGCAATTAAGGGGTCCTCCTATGGCTACACCTTC.

The chain joins TRBV14 to TRBJ2-5; D unclear. CDR3 size: 14 residues. Trimming took 2 bases from V and 1 from J, leaving 8 bases between them. Germline V gives CDR1 SGHDN, CDR2 FVKESK. CDR3 in DNA: TGTGCCAGCAGCCAAAGCTCCCTCCAAGAGACCCAGTACTTC. It encodes CASSQSSLQETQYF. Full variable domain (remainder filled in from reference TRBV14 and TRBJ2-5): EAGVTQFPSHSVIEKGQTVTLRCDPISGHDNLYWYRRVMGKEIKFLLHFVKESKQDESGMPNNRFLAERTGGTYSTLKVQPAELEDSGVYFCASSQSSLQETQYFGPGTRLLVL.

V is TRBV13 and J is TRBJ2-1, with a tentative D call TRBD2 (6 bases). The CDR3 contains 12 residues. The germline V gene encodes CDR1 PRHDT and CDR2 FYEKMQ (reference sequence). V was pared by 5 bases and J by 6 bases, with 8 bases between. The CDR3 DNA sequence: TGTGCCAGCAGCACCGGGAGCAATGAGCAGTTCTTC. Amino acid sequence: CASSTGSNEQFF.

The chain has TRBV9 and TRBJ2-7, with D possibly matching TRBD2 (5 bases). The germline V gene has CDR1 SGDLS and CDR2 YYNGEE. Trimming cost V 0 bases and J 3 bases, with 10 bases left between them. The CDR3 is made up of 14 amino acids. This CDR3 is CASSVGQDFYEQYF. The CDR3 coding sequence is TGTGCCAGCAGCGTAGGGCAGGACTTCTACGAGCAGTACTTC.

The gene calls are TRBV4-1 and TRBJ1-2; tentatively, D is TRBD1 (5 bases). Trimming shortened V by 4 bases and J by 8 bases, and 11 bases separated the two germline ends. From germline, CDR1 is MGHRA and CDR2 YSYEKL. CDR3 length: 12 residues. The CDR3: CASSPGGNGYTF. The CDR3 nucleotides read TGCGCCAGCAGCCCGGGGGGAAACGGCTACACCTTC.

The V gene is TRBV7-9, the J gene TRBJ1-3; 8 bases match TRBD1. V shed 5 bases, J shed 1 base, and the junction held 4 bases outside the gene matches. CDR1 SEHNR and CDR2 FQNEAQ come from the germline V gene (reference sequence). This CDR3 is built from 15 residues. CDR3 protein: CASSPRTGSGNTIYF. The CDR3 DNA is TGTGCCAGCAGCCCGAGGACAGGGTCTGGAAACACCATATATTTT.

This chain connects TRBV7-3 to TRBJ1-2; D ambiguous. V shed 2 bases and J shed 4 bases, with 14 bases lying between them. Germline V gives CDR1 SGHTA, CDR2 FQGTGA. CDR3 length: 15 residues. The CDR3 loop is CASSLRGEVLYGYTF. In DNA, the CDR3 is TGTGCCAGCAGCTTACGGGGTGAAGTCCTCTATGGCTACACCTTC.

This chain connects TRBV9 to TRBJ2-2; 7 bases line up with TRBD1. CDR3 length: 14 amino acids. Germline CDR1 and CDR2: SGDLS and YYNGEE. Unmatched junction bases numbered 5, after V lost 5 bases and J lost 4 bases. The CDR3 sequence: CASSAKGATGELFF. DNA for the CDR3: TGTGCCAGCAGTGCAAAGGGGGCCACCGGGGAGCTGTTTTTT.

This sequence joins TRBV7-9 and TRBJ2-3; D possibly corresponds to TRBD1 (6 bases). CDR1 and CDR2 (germline): SEHNR, FQNEAQ (reference sequence). V was cut by 2 bases and J by 5 bases, with 8 bases left in between. This CDR3 contains 13 residues. The CDR3 DNA is TGTGCCAGCAGCTTACAGGGGTTAGATACGCAGTATTTT. Amino acids: CASSLQGLDTQYF.

This clone has just a few counts. This chain links TRBV19 with TRBJ1-1, with 7 bases lining up with TRBD1. The CDR3 is made up of 15 amino acids. Germline V gene data show CDR1 as LNHDA and CDR2 as SQIVND (reference sequence). The V segment lost 6 bases and the J segment 0 bases; nucleotides outside the gene matches: 7. The CDR3 protein is CASSPMGQLNTEAFF. DNA of the CDR3: TGTGCCAGTAGCCCCATGGGACAGTTGAACACTGAAGCTTTCTTT.